This T cell receptor beta chain stems from a study of T-cell reconstitution after alpha-beta-depleted transplantation in children. This clonotype was observed many times. The CDR3 consists of 13 residues. The V gene lost 6 bases and the J gene lost 4 bases, with 13 bases spanning the gap. Preparing the TCRbeta library involved the use of unique molecular identifiers. TCRdb re-analysed the PCR reads in MiXCR, keeping a single row per CDR3 protein. Counted here are fewer than 85,000 distinct CDR3 sequences, less than 15% occurring once; the ten biggest clones make up 27%. This sequence was found in a male patient between 2 and 9 years old who had a stem cell transplant for acute lymphoblastic leukemia, so the T cells may come from the graft donor. The chain links TRBV12-3 or TRBV12-4 to TRBJ2-7; D is possibly TRBD2 (6 bases). The source was PBMCs, mostly from graft donor cells, collected 180 days after TCRalphabeta/CD19-depleted stem cell transplant. CDR3 nucleotides: TGTGCCAGCAGCCCCGCGGGGCCATACGAGCAGTACTTC. It encodes CASSPAGPYEQYF.